The sequence of this TCR beta chain was determined in a study of CD4 and CD8 cells across lung adenocarcinoma regions. Each CDR3 protein gets one entry after TCRdb re-called the PCR reads with MiXCR. The data contain over 6,000 distinct CDR3 sequences, 56% of them seen just once; the ten biggest clones take up roughly a quarter. Comment on this clonotype: A junction boundary mismatches the germline segment, possibly from a read error.

Localized lung adenocarcinoma, a non-small cell lung cancer, affected the donors. The sample was CD4+ T cells from the center of a lung tumor. This TCR was recovered from a female donor with lung adenocarcinoma. The CD4 and CD8 labels of this study may be unreliable.

The CDR3 bases are TGTGCCAGCAGTGGAGCGAACAGCGGTGAGCAGTTCTTT. It encodes CASSGANSGEQFF. The rearrangement links TRBV6-1 to TRBJ2-1; D is possibly TRBD2 (5 bases). Per germline, CDR1 MNHNS and CDR2 SASEGT. This CDR3 spans 13 amino acids.